Presented here are 14 T cell receptor beta chains from one specimen sequenced in a study of T cell changes during pregnancy in multiple sclerosis. Assay: immunoSEQ multiplex PCR; the TCRdb copy retains only in-frame clones and omits some. Of 95,000 to 110,000 clones in the sample, around 91% were seen once. The source was peripheral blood, collected after pregnancy. These TCRs come from a female donor with multiple sclerosis, enrolled in a pregnancy study.

This clone was seen once. This chain joins TRBV5-5 and TRBJ2-3; D is perhaps TRBD2 (5 bases). V was pared by 4 bases and J by 2 bases, with 14 bases between. The CDR3 is 15 amino acids. CDR1 and CDR2 from the germline V gene are SGHKS and YYEKEE (reference sequence). CDR3 DNA sequence: TGTGCCAGCAGCCGGGGTGGGTTATACACAGATACGCAGTATTTT. Its protein product is CASSRGGLYTDTQYF.

V usage is TRBV7-8 and J usage is TRBJ2-3; 8 nucleotides align to TRBD1. The germline V gene encodes CDR1 SGHVS and CDR2 FQNEAQ. V dropped 4 bases and J dropped 4; count of bases not matched to a gene: 1. The CDR3 totals 13 residues. The CDR3: CASSWTGSDTQYF. CDR3 DNA: TGTGCCAGCAGCTGGACAGGGTCAGATACGCAGTATTTT. Together with reference TRBV7-8 and TRBJ2-3, the CDR3 gives the full variable domain: GAGVSQSPRYKVAKRGQDVALRCDPISGHVSLFWYQQALGQGPEFLTYFQNEAQLDKSGLPSDRFFAERPEGSVSTLKIQRTQQEDSAVYLCASSWTGSDTQYFGPGTRLTVL.

Notes on this clone: This sample includes further DNA sequences coding for the same CDR3. CDR3 nucleotide sequence: TGTGCCAGCTCACCGCCCGGGACAGGACTCTACGAGCAGTACTTC. Translation: CASSPPGTGLYEQYF. This chain uses TRBV18 with TRBJ2-7, with TRBD1 matching 8 bases. J lost 3 bases, V lost 3 bases, and 7 bases had no gene match. The CDR3 consists of 15 residues. Per the germline V gene, CDR1 is KGHSH and CDR2 is LQKENI. Drawing the rest from reference TRBV18 and TRBJ2-7, the complete variable domain is NAGVMQNPRHLVRRRGQEARLRCSPMKGHSHVYWYRQLPEEGLKFMVYLQKENIIDESGMPKERFSAEFPKEGPSILRIQQVVRGDSAAYFCASSPPGTGLYEQYFGPGTRLTVT.

V is TRBV7-2 and J is TRBJ2-4, with D tentatively TRBD1 (7 bases). V was cut by 5 bases and J by 6 bases, with 17 bases left in between. This CDR3 has 15 amino acids. Per germline, CDR1 SGHTA and CDR2 FQGNSA. CDR3 bases: TGTGCCAGCAGCGCGGGACAGACCTCCGGAAACATTCAGTACTTC. It translates to CASSAGQTSGNIQYF.

The chain joins TRBV4-2 to TRBJ2-3, with 9 bases that match TRBD2. CDR1 is LGHNA and CDR2 is YNFKEQ in the germline V gene. After removal of 2 bases from V and 1 base from J, the junction contained 7 bases not matched to a gene. This CDR3 contains 17 residues. The CDR3 coding sequence is TGTGCCAGCAGCCAACAAGGGAGGACTAGCGGCACAGATACGCAGTATTTT. Residues: CASSQQGRTSGTDTQYF.

The rearrangement joins TRBV28 to TRBJ1-5; 7 positions agree with TRBD1. After removal of 2 bases from V and 2 bases from J, the junction contained 15 bases not matched to a gene. The CDR3 consists of 19 residues. The V gene's germline CDR1 is MDHEN and CDR2 SYDVKM. CDR3 region: CASSLGRFRTGTRNQPQHF. CDR3 nucleotides: TGTGCCAGCAGTTTAGGAAGATTTCGGACAGGAACGCGCAATCAGCCCCAGCATTTT.

The chain links TRBV9 to TRBJ2-3; D call uncertain. V lost 4 bases and J 5 bases, leaving 14 bases between the germline ends. The CDR3 runs to 14 residues. Germline V gene sequence: CDR1 SGDLS, CDR2 YYNGEE. In nucleotides, the CDR3 is TGTGCCAGCAGCTTAGGGCCCATTGGAGATACGCAGTATTTT. The encoded protein is CASSLGPIGDTQYF.

The chain has TRBV11-3 and TRBJ2-5; TRBD1 aligns across 7 bases. CDR1 is SGHNT and CDR2 is YENEEA in the germline V gene. Trimming took 5 bases from V and 2 from J; bases not matched to a gene: 2. The CDR3 extends over 13 amino acids. The CDR3 DNA reads as TGTGCCAGCAGCCCCAGGGGGCAAGAGACCCAGTACTTC. Protein sequence: CASSPRGQETQYF.

The rearrangement joins TRBV11-3 to TRBJ2-3, with 14 bases fitting TRBD2. V dropped 1 base and J dropped 1; count of bases not matched to a gene: 10. This CDR3 has 20 residues. CDR1 is SGHNT and CDR2 is YENEEA in the germline V gene. In nucleotides, the CDR3 is TGTGCCAGCAGCTTAGGGGGACTAGCGGGAGCAGTGACGGGCACAGATACGCAGTATTTT. It is translated as CASSLGGLAGAVTGTDTQYF.

V and J are TRBV6-1 and TRBJ2-3, with 11 nucleotides matching TRBD2. The CDR3 extends over 15 amino acids. The V gene's germline CDR1 is MNHNS and CDR2 SASEGT. V shed 5 bases, J shed 1 base, and the junction held 2 bases outside the gene matches. Written as DNA, the CDR3 is TGTGCCAGCAGTTTGGGACTAGCGGGCACAGATACGCAGTATTTT. It yields the protein CASSLGLAGTDTQYF.

This sequence joins TRBV19 and TRBJ1-4; tentatively, D is TRBD1 (5 bases). The CDR3 extends over 15 amino acids. CDR1 is LNHDA and CDR2 is SQIVND in the germline V gene (reference sequence). The V end was cut by 5 bases, the J end by 0 bases, with 10 bases between. The CDR3, as DNA: TGTGCCAGTAGTGCGACAGTTGCAACTAATGAAAAACTGTTTTTT. This translates into CASSATVATNEKLFF. Variable domain in full (rest from reference TRBV19 and TRBJ1-4): DGGITQSPKYLFRKEGQNVTLSCEQNLNHDAMYWYRQDPGQGLRLIYYSQIVNDFQKGDIAEGYSVSREKKESFPLTVTSAQKNPTAFYLCASSATVATNEKLFFGSGTQLSVL.

The chain couples TRBV9 to TRBJ2-1, with TRBD2 identical over 8 bases. Germline V gives CDR1 SGDLS, CDR2 YYNGEE. This CDR3 spans 15 amino acids. The J segment lost 1 base and the V segment lost 2 bases, leaving 2 bases of the junction unmatched. Here the CDR3 reads CASSVERGSYNEQFF. The CDR3 DNA sequence: TGTGCCAGCAGCGTCGAGCGGGGGTCCTACAATGAGCAGTTCTTC.

The V gene is TRBV7-8, the J gene TRBJ1-2; D might be TRBD1 (6 bases). The CDR3 totals 13 residues. The V and J ends lost 2 bases and 9 bases respectively, with 13 bases between them. Germline V gene data show CDR1 as SGHVS and CDR2 as FQNEAQ. The CDR3 nucleotides read TGTGCCAGCAGCTTACGGGACATCCCCCGCTACACCTTC. Translated: CASSLRDIPRYTF.

The rearrangement links TRBV9 to TRBJ1-3; D remains ambiguous. Trimming pared 5 bases from V and 0 bases from J, leaving 9 bases between. Germline V gene sequence: CDR1 SGDLS, CDR2 YYNGEE. The CDR3 runs 14 residues. The CDR3, as DNA: TGTGCCAGCAGAGGCAGCGTCTCTGGAAACACCATATATTTT. It codes for CASRGSVSGNTIYF.